The 11 T cell receptor beta chains below all came from one sample that was sequenced in a study of T-cell memory formation after mild COVID-19. TCRdb analysed the 5' RACE reads with MiXCR anew, one entry per CDR3 protein. The sample includes 250,000 to 350,000 distinct CDR3 sequences, around 15% of them seen just once. Specimen: PBMCs or a T cell subset sorted from them (not recorded which). The origin of the receptors is a man between 18 and 35 years old who had mild COVID-19 (a few samples of this study predate the infection). Cell type and time point are not known.

This clonotype was picked up a small number of times. The genes are TRBV3-1 and TRBJ2-7; tentative D call: TRBD2 (5 bases). The germline V gene encodes CDR1 LGHDT and CDR2 YNNKEL (reference sequence). V shed 2 bases and J shed 10 bases, with 15 bases lying between them. The CDR3 loop spans 13 amino acids. The chain's CDR3 is CASSQPSGQAQYV. Written as DNA, the CDR3 is TGTGCCAGCAGCCAACCGAGCGGCCAAGCCCAGTACGTC.

This clonotype turned up a few times. The CDR3 nucleotides are TGTGCCAGCAGTTTAAGGGGGCTGGGCACAGATACGCAGTATTTT. The encoded protein is CASSLRGLGTDTQYF. The V and J genes are TRBV12-3 or TRBV12-4 and TRBJ2-3; the match to TRBD1 covers 7 bases. Trimming removed 2 bases from V and 1 base from J; junction bases left unmatched: 3. The CDR3 spans 15 residues.

This clonotype appeared a few times. This sequence joins TRBV20-1 and TRBJ1-1, with no clear D. Trimming stripped 4 bases from V and 0 bases from J, with 3 bases between. The CDR3 is 11 residues long. Germline loops: CDR1 DFQATT, CDR2 SNEGSKA (reference sequence). In DNA, the CDR3 is TGCAGTGCTACTATGAACACTGAAGCTTTCTTT. It translates to CSATMNTEAFF.

This clonotype was counted only a few times. The chain recombines TRBV5-5 with TRBJ1-5; D remains ambiguous. Germline V gene sequence: CDR1 SGHKS, CDR2 YYEKEE (reference sequence). CDR3 length: 13 amino acids. V lost 1 base, J lost 7 bases, and 9 bases lay in between. The CDR3 loop reads CASSLRAEQPQHF. CDR3 nucleotide sequence: TGTGCCAGCAGCTTGCGAGCGGAGCAGCCCCAGCATTTT. Full variable domain (outside the CDR3, taken from reference TRBV5-5 and TRBJ1-5): DAGVTQSPTHLIKTRGQQVTLRCSPISGHKSVSWYQQVLGQGPQFIFQYYEKEERGRGNFPDRFSARQFPNYSSELNVNALLLGDSALYLCASSLRAEQPQHFGDGTRLSIL.

This clonotype was seen a handful of times. V gene TRBV5-4 combines with J gene TRBJ2-3, with D possibly being TRBD1 or TRBD2 (5 bases each). Germline V gene data show CDR1 as SGHNT and CDR2 as YYREEE (reference sequence). The CDR3 extends over 16 amino acids. V dropped 0 bases and J dropped 0 bases, with 11 bases sitting between them. The CDR3 region is CASSLEGTVSTDTQYF. The CDR3 nucleotides read TGTGCCAGCAGCTTGGAGGGGACGGTCAGCACAGATACGCAGTATTTT.

The chain uses TRBV12-3 or TRBV12-4 and TRBJ1-1, with D unclear. V gave up 5 bases and J gave up 5 bases, with 12 bases separating them. The CDR3 extends over 13 amino acids. The CDR3 sequence: CASSRNSGTEAFF. CDR3 sequence (DNA): TGTGCCAGCAGTCGTAATTCAGGTACTGAAGCTTTCTTT.

This chain uses TRBV5-4 with TRBJ2-5; D gene ambiguous. CDR3 size: 15 residues. The germline V gene has CDR1 SGHNT and CDR2 YYREEE (reference sequence). V shed 0 bases and J shed 1 base, with 10 bases lying between them. The CDR3 protein is CASSLGSRIQETQYF. The CDR3 DNA reads as TGTGCCAGCAGCTTGGGTAGCCGAATCCAAGAGACCCAGTACTTC.

This clonotype was counted between two and nine times. The chain employs TRBV12-3 or TRBV12-4 and TRBJ1-2; D ambiguous. This CDR3 comprises 13 residues. V lost 6 bases and J lost 4, with 12 bases in between. The CDR3 nucleotides are TGTGCCAGCAGCCCTGGGGTGGGCTATGGCTACACCTTC. Translation gives CASSPGVGYGYTF.

This chain uses TRBV7-9 with TRBJ1-1, with D perhaps TRBD1 (5 bases). V lost 5 bases to trimming and J lost 1 base, with 14 bases between them. The germline CDR1 and CDR2 sequences are SEHNR and FQNEAQ (reference sequence). The CDR3 is made up of 15 amino acids. CDR3: CASSITGTENTEAFF. In DNA form, the CDR3 reads TGTGCCAGCAGCATAACCGGGACCGAGAACACTGAAGCTTTCTTT. The entire variable domain, with the rest obtained from reference TRBV7-9 and TRBJ1-1, is as follows: DTGVSQNPRHKITKRGQNVTFRCDPISEHNRLYWYRQTLGQGPEFLTYFQNEAQLEKSRLLSDRFSAERPKGSFSTLEIQRTEQGDSAMYLCASSITGTENTEAFFGQGTRLTVV.

The chain joins TRBV4-1 to TRBJ1-5; 8 nucleotides agree with TRBD1. The CDR3 sequence is 15 residues long. Unmatched junction bases numbered 7, after V lost 3 bases and J lost 6 bases. Germline loops: CDR1 MGHRA, CDR2 YSYEKL. CDR3 protein: CASSQVTGAGQPQHF. CDR3 DNA sequence: TGCGCCAGCAGCCAGGTGACAGGGGCTGGTCAGCCCCAGCATTTT.

The V and J genes are TRBV29-1 and TRBJ2-3; 9 bases align to TRBD2. With V trimmed by 4 bases and J by 7 bases, 9 bases remained unmatched. The germline CDR1 and CDR2 sequences are SQVTM and ANQGSEA. This CDR3 is 14 amino acids long. CDR3 DNA sequence: TGCAGCGTTGGGGAAGCGGGGGGCTCTTATACGCAGTATTTT. As protein: CSVGEAGGSYTQYF.